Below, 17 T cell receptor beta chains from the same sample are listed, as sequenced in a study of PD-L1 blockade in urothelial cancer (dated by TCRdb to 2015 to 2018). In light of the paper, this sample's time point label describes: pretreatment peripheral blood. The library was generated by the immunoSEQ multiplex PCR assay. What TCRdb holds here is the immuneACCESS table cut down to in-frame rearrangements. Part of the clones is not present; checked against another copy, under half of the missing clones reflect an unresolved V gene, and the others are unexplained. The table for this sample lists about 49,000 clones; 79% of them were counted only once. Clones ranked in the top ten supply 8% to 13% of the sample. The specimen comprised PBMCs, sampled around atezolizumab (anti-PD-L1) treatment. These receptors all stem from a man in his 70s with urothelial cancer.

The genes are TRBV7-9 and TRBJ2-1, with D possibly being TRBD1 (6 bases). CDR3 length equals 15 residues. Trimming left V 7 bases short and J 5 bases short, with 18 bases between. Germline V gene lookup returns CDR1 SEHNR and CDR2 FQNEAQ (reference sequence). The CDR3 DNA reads TGTGCCAGCAACCAACACAGGGCCACGGACAATGAGCAGTTCTTC. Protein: CASNQHRATDNEQFF.

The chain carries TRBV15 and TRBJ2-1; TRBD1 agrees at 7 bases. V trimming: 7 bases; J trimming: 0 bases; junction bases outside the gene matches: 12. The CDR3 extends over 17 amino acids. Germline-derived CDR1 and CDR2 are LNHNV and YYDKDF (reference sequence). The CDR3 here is CATMRRTGFPSYNEQFF. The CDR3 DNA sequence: TGTGCCACCATGAGACGGACAGGTTTTCCCTCCTACAATGAGCAGTTCTTC.

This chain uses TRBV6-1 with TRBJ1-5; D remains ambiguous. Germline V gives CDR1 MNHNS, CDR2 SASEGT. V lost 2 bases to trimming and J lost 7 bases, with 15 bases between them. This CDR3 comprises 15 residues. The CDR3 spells CASSEMGSPSQPQHF. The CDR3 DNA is TGTGCCAGCAGTGAAATGGGCAGCCCAAGCCAGCCCCAGCATTTT.

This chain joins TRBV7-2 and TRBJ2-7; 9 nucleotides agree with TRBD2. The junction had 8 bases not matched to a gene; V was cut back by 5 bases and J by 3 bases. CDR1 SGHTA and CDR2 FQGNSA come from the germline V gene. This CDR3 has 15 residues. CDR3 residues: CASSRLAGAGYEQYF. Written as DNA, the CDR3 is TGTGCCAGCAGCCGTTTAGCGGGAGCCGGCTACGAGCAGTACTTC.

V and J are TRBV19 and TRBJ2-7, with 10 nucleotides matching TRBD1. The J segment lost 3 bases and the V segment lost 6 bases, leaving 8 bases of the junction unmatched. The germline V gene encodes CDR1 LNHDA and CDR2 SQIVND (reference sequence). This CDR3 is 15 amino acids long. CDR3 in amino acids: CASSSTGTGVYEQYF. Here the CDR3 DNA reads TGTGCCAGTAGCAGTACCGGGACAGGGGTCTACGAGCAGTACTTC.

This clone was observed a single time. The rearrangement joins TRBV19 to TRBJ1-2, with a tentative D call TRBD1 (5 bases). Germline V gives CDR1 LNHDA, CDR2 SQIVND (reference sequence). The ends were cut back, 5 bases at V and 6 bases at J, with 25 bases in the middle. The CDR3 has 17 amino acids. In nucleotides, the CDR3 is TGTGCCAGTAGTCCACGACCGGGACTTTTTGGGCGAGATGGCTACACCTTC. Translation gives CASSPRPGLFGRDGYTF. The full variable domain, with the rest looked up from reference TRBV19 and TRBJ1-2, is DGGITQSPKYLFRKEGQNVTLSCEQNLNHDAMYWYRQDPGQGLRLIYYSQIVNDFQKGDIAEGYSVSREKKESFPLTVTSAQKNPTAFYLCASSPRPGLFGRDGYTFGSGTRLTVV.

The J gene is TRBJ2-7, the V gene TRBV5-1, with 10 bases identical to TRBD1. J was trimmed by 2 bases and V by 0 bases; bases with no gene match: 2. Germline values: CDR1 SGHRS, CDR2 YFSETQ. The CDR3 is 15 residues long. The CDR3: CASSLVGTGAYEQYF. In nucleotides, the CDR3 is TGCGCCAGCAGCTTGGTTGGGACAGGGGCCTACGAGCAGTACTTC.

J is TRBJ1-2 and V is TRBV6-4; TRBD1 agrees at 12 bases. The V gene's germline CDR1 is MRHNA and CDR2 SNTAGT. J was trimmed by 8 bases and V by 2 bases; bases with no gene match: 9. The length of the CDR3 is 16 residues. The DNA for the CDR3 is TGTGCCAGCAGTGACGCGGGGACAGGGGGCTTTCGGGGCTACACCTTC. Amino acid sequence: CASSDAGTGGFRGYTF.

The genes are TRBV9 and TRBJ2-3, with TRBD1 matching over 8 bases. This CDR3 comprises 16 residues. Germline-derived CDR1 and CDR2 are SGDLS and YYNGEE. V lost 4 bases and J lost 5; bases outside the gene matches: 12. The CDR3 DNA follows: TGTGCCAGCAGCACTAACGGGCAGGGGGCCGTAGATACGCAGTATTTT. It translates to CASSTNGQGAVDTQYF.

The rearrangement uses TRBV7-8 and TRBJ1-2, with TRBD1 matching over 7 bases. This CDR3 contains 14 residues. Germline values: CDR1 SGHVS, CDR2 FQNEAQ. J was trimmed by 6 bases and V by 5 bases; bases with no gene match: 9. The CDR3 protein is CASSPGDRRDGYTF. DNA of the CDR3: TGTGCCAGCAGCCCCGGGGACAGAAGGGATGGCTACACCTTC.

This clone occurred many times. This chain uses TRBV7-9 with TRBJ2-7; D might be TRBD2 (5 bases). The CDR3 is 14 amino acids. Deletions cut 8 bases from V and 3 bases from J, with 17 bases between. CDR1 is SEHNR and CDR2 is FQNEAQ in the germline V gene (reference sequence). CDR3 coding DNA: TGTGCCAGCCTCTCTACAACGGGAATCTACGAGCAGTACTTC. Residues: CASLSTTGIYEQYF. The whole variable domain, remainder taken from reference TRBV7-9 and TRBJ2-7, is DTGVSQNPRHKITKRGQNVTFRCDPISEHNRLYWYRQTLGQGPEFLTYFQNEAQLEKSRLLSDRFSAERPKGSFSTLEIQRTEQGDSAMYLCASLSTTGIYEQYFGPGTRLTVT.

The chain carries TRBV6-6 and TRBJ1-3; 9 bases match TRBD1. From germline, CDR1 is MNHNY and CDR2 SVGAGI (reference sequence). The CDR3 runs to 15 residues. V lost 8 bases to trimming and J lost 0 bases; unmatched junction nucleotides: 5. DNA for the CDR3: TGTGCCAGCGGGGACAGGGATTACTCTGGAAACACCATATATTTT. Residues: CASGDRDYSGNTIYF.

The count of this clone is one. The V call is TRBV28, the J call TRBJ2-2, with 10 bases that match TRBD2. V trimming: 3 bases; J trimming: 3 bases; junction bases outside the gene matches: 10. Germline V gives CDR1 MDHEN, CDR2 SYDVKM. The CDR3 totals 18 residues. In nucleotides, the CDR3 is TGTGCCAGCAGTTTTTCCCCCACTAGCGGGGTATACACCGGGGAGCTGTTTTTT. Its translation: CASSFSPTSGVYTGELFF.

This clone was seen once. The CDR3 region is CASSYSGDGYTF. The CDR3 bases are TGCGCCAGCAGTTACTCAGGGGATGGCTACACCTTC. This sequence joins TRBV5-1 and TRBJ1-2; D may be TRBD1 (6 bases). Germline V lookup: CDR1 SGHRS, CDR2 YFSETQ. The CDR3 covers 12 residues. V lost 5 bases and J 6 bases, leaving 11 bases between the germline ends.

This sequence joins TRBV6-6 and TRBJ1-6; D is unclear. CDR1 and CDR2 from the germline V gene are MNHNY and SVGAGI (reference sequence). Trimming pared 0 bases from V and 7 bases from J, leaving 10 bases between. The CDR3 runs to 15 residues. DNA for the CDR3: TGTGCCAGCAGTTACTCGCGGCCGGCGAATTCACCCCTCCACTTT. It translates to CASSYSRPANSPLHF.

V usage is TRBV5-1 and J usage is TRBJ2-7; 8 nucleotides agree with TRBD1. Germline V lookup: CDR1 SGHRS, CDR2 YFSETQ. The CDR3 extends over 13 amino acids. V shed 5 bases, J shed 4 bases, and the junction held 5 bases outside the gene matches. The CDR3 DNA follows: TGCGCCAGCAGGGAGGACAGGGTATACGAGCAGTACTTC. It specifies CASREDRVYEQYF.

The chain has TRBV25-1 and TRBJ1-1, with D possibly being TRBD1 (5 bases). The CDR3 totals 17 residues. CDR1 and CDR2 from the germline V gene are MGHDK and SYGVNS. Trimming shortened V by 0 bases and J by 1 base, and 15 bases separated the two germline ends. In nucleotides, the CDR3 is TGTGCCAGCAGTGAATATGGGGGGTTTGTGGCGAACACTGAAGCTTTCTTT. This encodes CASSEYGGFVANTEAFF.